This T cell receptor beta chain stems from a study of blood T cell repertoires in COVID-19. On the study more broadly: Sources were T cells, B-cell-depleted T cells, or PBMCs; the material itself was cDNA or gDNA.

Authors' processing steps: From reference gene primer amplification, estimates of nucleated cell counts were derived. Using immunoSEQ multiplex PCR, the repertoire was profiled, and TCRdb retains in-frame clones only, with some absent. V, J and clone size derive from that table, while D and trimming were established from the DNA sequence. The repertoire holds under 95,000 clones, with almost 85% as singletons. The germline V gene encodes CDR1 MNHEY and CDR2 SMNVEV (reference sequence). Trimming cost V 3 bases and J 4 bases, with 9 bases left between them. The CDR3 consists of 13 residues. The chain has TRBV27 and TRBJ1-2; unclear D gene. The sequence was collected from a man aged 45-60 years with acute or convalescent COVID-19. Specimen: peripheral blood. CDR3 sequence (DNA): TGTGCCAGCAGTTTCCGGGGTCCCTATGGCTACACCTTC. This sequence encodes CASSFRGPYGYTF.